The rows below give T cell receptor beta chains drawn from one sample of a study of OX40 agonist ivuxolimab in advanced cancers. TCRdb's table, derived via immunoSEQ multiplex PCR, lists solely in-frame clones and lacks some. Among about 42,000 clones listed, 65% to 90% were seen once. Sequenced material: CD4+ or CD8+ T cells sorted from blood, taken in a trial of the OX40 agonist ivuxolimab. Every receptor here comes from an adult with an advanced solid tumor such as melanoma, head and neck, liver or kidney cancer. Both conserved end residues are trimmed from each CDR3.

v_gene,j_gene,CDR3aa
TRBV28,TRBJ1-1,ASRVRDRGVEAF
TRBV19,TRBJ2-5,ASSIDGTVQETQY
TRBV9,TRBJ1-5,ASSPSPGQPQH
TRBV7-9,TRBJ1-5,ASSHISEAVQSEPQH
TRBV6-5,TRBJ2-5,ASSRGIEETQY
TRBV7-9,TRBJ2-7,ASSFGGHLSYEQY
TRBV5-1,TRBJ2-7,ASSLDGYEQY
TRBV11-2,TRBJ1-1,ASSWTGGRTEAF
TRBV9,TRBJ1-2,ASSVGRDGYT
TRBV12-1,TRBJ2-7,ASSFVAATGLRSYEQY
TRBV7-2,TRBJ2-1,ASSLNWGTEQF
TRBV11-3,TRBJ2-7,ASSSSEGAEQY
TRBV6-1,TRBJ1-1,ASRLRDTEAF
TRBV19,TRBJ2-1,ASSVGGSYNEQF
TRBV19,TRBJ2-2,ASIRAGELF
TRBV27,TRBJ1-1,ASLYGTEAF
TRBV15,TRBJ1-5,ATSRTGDWDQPQH
TRBV9,TRBJ2-1,ASSVGASGGNEQF
TRBV27,TRBJ1-2,ASSDRTVDGYT
TRBV2,TRBJ2-7,ASPAGGYNYEQY
TRBV5-6,TRBJ1-2,ASSPIGTRLYGYT
TRBV13,TRBJ1-4,ASSQMGQANEKLF
TRBV9,TRBJ1-4,ASSSRGATNEKLF
TRBV30,TRBJ1-1,AWRGTDEAF
TRBV4-3,TRBJ1-1,ASSQVEGRNTEAF
TRBV4-1,TRBJ2-1,ASSPGQGPTYNEQF
TRBV4-1,TRBJ2-7,ASSQDPSSSYEQY
TRBV28,TRBJ2-7,ASSSPHNSGRAGEQY
TRBV6-5,TRBJ2-7,ASSYGPETYEQY
TRBV27,TRBJ1-5,ASSLDREGDQPQH
TRBV19,TRBJ1-1,ASSIYSDYTEAF
TRBV19,TRBJ2-7,ASSPGFYEQY
TRBV29-1,TRBJ2-1,SELLGNEQF
TRBV5-1,TRBJ2-7,ASSLATEQY
TRBV27,TRBJ2-3,ASKLGGDTQY
TRBV14,TRBJ2-2,ASSQGTSGYTGELF
TRBV27,TRBJ2-7,ASSYYEQY
TRBV7-6,TRBJ2-7,ASSLNRVGEQY
TRBV7-8,TRBJ1-2,ASSPWRGAAYGYT
TRBV7-2,TRBJ2-5,ASSPRTSGGREY
TRBV4-3,TRBJ2-7,ASSQDSAYEQY
TRBV10-3,TRBJ2-1,AITLDRIRTSGRADSYNEQF
TRBV7-9,TRBJ2-7,ASSPPGFGVYEQY
TRBV7-2,TRBJ2-3,ASSFFDTQY
TRBV27,TRBJ1-2,ASGLVGRGRRYGYT
TRBV5-1,TRBJ2-5,ASSSLGGAPKETQY
TRBV4-3,TRBJ1-2,ASRGGRVISPFGYT
TRBV4-1,TRBJ2-5,ASSPRTSGGSMEQY
TRBV4-1,TRBJ1-1,ASSPLIREEDEAF
TRBV28,TRBJ2-1,ASTQWGQGAYEQF
TRBV6-5,TRBJ1-1,ASSYSISAEAF
TRBV30,TRBJ2-7,AWSVGTSYEQY
TRBV10-3,TRBJ1-6,ASRQPNSPLH
TRBV6-5,TRBJ2-7,ASGTSSGSYEQY
TRBV18,TRBJ2-7,ASKTGNYEQY
TRBV7-6,TRBJ2-1,ASSVNHEQF
TRBV5-1,TRBJ1-1,ASSLTATGQGNTEAF
TRBV9,TRBJ2-3,ASSVGGGGADTQY
TRBV12-5,TRBJ1-4,ASARGTNEKLF
TRBV4-1,TRBJ1-4,ASSQAQGEKLF